This entry lists 29 T cell receptor beta chains sequenced from one sample in a study of cytomegalovirus exposure and HLA in healthy donors. The PCR used 60 Vbeta and 13 Jbeta primers. This table comes from immunoSEQ multiplex PCR, and its TCRdb copy is limited to in-frame clones, with some not included. The table shows approximately 90,000 clones, with 65% to 80% occurring only once. Sequenced input: PBMCs. These receptor sequences come from a woman in her fifties or sixties in good health and CMV-seropositive.

The chain employs TRBV19 and TRBJ2-7, with 9 nucleotides matching TRBD1. V dropped 9 bases and J dropped 6; count of bases not matched to a gene: 6. The CDR3 is made up of 12 amino acids. Looked up from germline, CDR1 is LNHDA and CDR2 is SQIVND (reference sequence). The chain's CDR3 is CASGDRGVEQYF. In nucleotides, the CDR3 is TGTGCCAGCGGAGACAGGGGGGTCGAGCAGTACTTC.

This chain links TRBV5-1 with TRBJ2-2; 7 bases align to TRBD2. The CDR3 totals 15 residues. The V segment lost 4 bases and the J segment 1 base; nucleotides outside the gene matches: 4. Looked up from germline, CDR1 is SGHRS and CDR2 is YFSETQ. Here the CDR3 reads CASSPLAWNTGELFF. In DNA, the CDR3 is TGCGCCAGCAGCCCACTAGCGTGGAACACCGGGGAGCTGTTTTTT.

This clone is a singleton in its sample. The chain recombines TRBV6-5 with TRBJ2-5; D possibly corresponds to TRBD2 (6 bases). V lost 7 bases and J 2 bases, leaving 14 bases between the germline ends. The germline V gene has CDR1 MNHEY and CDR2 SVGAGI. This CDR3 has 14 amino acids. The CDR3 here is CASKGLLLQETQYF. The CDR3 DNA follows: TGTGCCAGCAAGGGACTCCTACTACAAGAGACCCAGTACTTC.

This chain uses TRBV29-1 with TRBJ2-5, with no clear D. Germline assignment: CDR1 SQVTM and CDR2 ANQGSEA. V was shortened by 8 bases and J by 3 bases, with 16 bases between the two germline ends. The CDR3 sequence is 13 residues long. CDR3 residues: CSISLGGEETQYF. As DNA, the CDR3 is TGCAGCATCAGTCTTGGTGGAGAAGAGACCCAGTACTTC.

This clone was found a few times. The chain recombines TRBV12-2 with TRBJ2-7; TRBD1 was called by the table and not checked on the DNA. TRBV12-2 is given as a pseudogene. This CDR3 has 13 amino acids. CDR3 amino acids: CATGQGVSYEQYF. The CDR3, as DNA: TGTGCAACCGGGCAGGGGGTCTCCTACGAGCAGTACTTC.

The chain links TRBV10-3 to TRBJ1-1; 7 positions agree with TRBD1. Germline V gene sequence: CDR1 ENHRY, CDR2 SYGVKD. CDR3 length: 13 residues. The J segment lost 0 bases and the V segment lost 10 bases, leaving 5 bases of the junction unmatched. The DNA for the CDR3 is TGTGCCACCTCCCAGGGGGTGAACACTGAAGCTTTCTTT. This encodes CATSQGVNTEAFF.

The CDR3 loop is CASSLWAGGFAGELFF. CDR3 nucleotide sequence: TGTGCCAGCAGTTTATGGGCGGGAGGATTTGCGGGGGAGCTGTTTTTT. V usage is TRBV28 and J usage is TRBJ2-2; TRBD2 agrees at 8 bases. The CDR3 totals 16 residues. V gave up 0 bases and J gave up 8 bases; unmatched junction bases: 8. Germline V gene data show CDR1 as MDHEN and CDR2 as SYDVKM.

The V gene is TRBV28, the J gene TRBJ2-6, with D possibly TRBD1 on 5 matching bases. Per the germline V gene, CDR1 is MDHEN and CDR2 is SYDVKM. The CDR3 consists of 16 residues. V lost 5 bases to trimming and J lost 3 bases, with 14 bases between them. The CDR3 is CASSPRQGYGANVLTF. The CDR3 nucleotides read TGTGCCAGCAGTCCCAGGCAGGGTTATGGGGCCAACGTCCTGACTTTC. Filled out from reference TRBV28 and TRBJ2-6, the complete variable domain reads DVKVTQSSRYLVKRTGEKVFLECVQDMDHENMFWYRQDPGLGLRLIYFSYDVKMKEKGDIPEGYSVSREKKERFSLILESASTNQTSMYLCASSPRQGYGANVLTFGAGSRLTVL.

This clone showed up just once. This chain links TRBV18 with TRBJ1-2; tentative D call: TRBD1 (5 bases). The V and J ends lost 2 bases and 2 bases respectively, with 15 bases between them. Per the germline V gene, CDR1 is KGHSH and CDR2 is LQKENI. The CDR3 runs to 16 residues. DNA of the CDR3: TGTGCCAGCTCACCAGGGGCCCCAGCCTCGAACTATGGCTACACCTTC. Translating it yields CASSPGAPASNYGYTF.

This chain links TRBV6-1 with TRBJ1-5, with D possibly TRBD1 on 5 matching bases. Germline CDR1 and CDR2: MNHNS and SASEGT. V lost 8 bases and J 7 bases, leaving 12 bases between the germline ends. This CDR3 comprises 12 residues. The CDR3 protein is CASGGGRQPQHF. The CDR3 coding sequence is TGTGCCAGCGGGGGGGGAAGGCAGCCCCAGCATTTT.

Points on this clone: Other nucleotide sequences from this sample produce the same CDR3. This rearrangement joins TRBV7-3 to TRBJ2-1, with 7 nucleotides matching TRBD2. Germline V lookup: CDR1 SGHTA, CDR2 FQGTGA. The CDR3 contains 16 residues. Germline trimming cut 2 bases from V and 9 bases from J; bases unmatched to any gene: 13. CDR3 in amino acids: CASSLFSSGGSGEQFF. Here the CDR3 DNA reads TGTGCCAGCAGCTTATTCTCCTCCGGGGGGTCCGGTGAGCAGTTCTTC. Full variable domain (rest looked up from reference TRBV7-3 and TRBJ2-1): GAGVSQTPSNKVTEKGKYVELRCDPISGHTALYWYRQSLGQGPEFLIYFQGTGAADDSGLPNDRFFAVRPEGSVSTLKIQRTERGDSAVYLCASSLFSSGGSGEQFFGPGTRLTVL.

The chain couples TRBV5-6 to TRBJ2-7, with D uncertain. Germline CDR1 and CDR2: SGHDT and YYEEEE. CDR3 size: 14 residues. The V gene lost 0 bases and the J gene lost 2 bases, with 9 bases spanning the gap. The CDR3 coding sequence is TGTGCCAGCAGCTTGGAGGCTAGTCCCTACGAGCAGTACTTC. This encodes CASSLEASPYEQYF.

To note about this clone: A read error may account for a junction end that differs from germline. CDR3 DNA sequence: TGCGCCGGCAGGAGGCAGGGGTTTAACAATGAGCAGTTCTTC. This gives the protein CAGRRQGFNNEQFF. The V and J genes are TRBV5-1 and TRBJ2-1; the D gene is possibly TRBD1 (6 bases). This CDR3 comprises 14 residues. Germline-derived CDR1 and CDR2 are SGHRS and YFSETQ.

In its sample, this clone was seen a few times. The CDR3 sequence is CASSSTGGSQYEQYF. In DNA, the CDR3 is TGTGCCAGCAGCTCAACGGGGGGGTCCCAATACGAGCAGTACTTC. V usage is TRBV7-3 and J usage is TRBJ2-7; TRBD2 aligns across 8 bases. The CDR3 sequence is 15 residues long. CDR1 is SGHTA, CDR2 FQGTGA, per germline. V lost 4 bases to trimming and J lost 4 bases; unmatched junction nucleotides: 9.

The chain has TRBV11-3 and TRBJ2-5; D might be TRBD2 (6 bases). V lost 0 bases to trimming and J lost 4 bases, with 12 bases between them. CDR3 length: 15 residues. Germline CDR1 reads SGHNT; CDR2 reads YENEEA. CDR3 protein: CASSLDGSPPETQYF. The CDR3 DNA is TGTGCCAGCAGCTTAGACGGGAGCCCCCCAGAGACCCAGTACTTC.

There are a few counts of this clone. The chain has TRBV11-3 and TRBJ2-1; D is uncertain. This CDR3 contains 15 residues. CDR1 and CDR2 from the germline V gene are SGHNT and YENEEA. V lost 1 base and J 2 bases, leaving 9 bases between the germline ends. This CDR3 reads CASSLASNPYNEQFF. The CDR3 DNA reads TGTGCCAGCAGCTTAGCATCTAACCCCTACAATGAGCAGTTCTTC. Full variable domain (outside the CDR3, taken from reference TRBV11-3 and TRBJ2-1): EAGVVQSPRYKIIEKKQPVAFWCNPISGHNTLYWYLQNLGQGPELLIRYENEEAVDDSQLPKDRFSAERLKGVDSTLKIQPAELGDSAVYLCASSLASNPYNEQFFGPGTRLTVL.

This clone came up a few times. The V and J genes are TRBV7-9 and TRBJ2-1, with TRBD2 as a possible D gene (6 bases). Looked up from germline, CDR1 is SEHNR and CDR2 is FQNEAQ (reference sequence). Trimming shortened V by 3 bases and J by 5 bases, and 17 bases separated the two germline ends. CDR3 length: 16 residues. The CDR3 sequence is CASSLGSGGIHNEQFF. Written as DNA, the CDR3 is TGTGCCAGCAGCTTGGGTAGCGGAGGAATCCACAATGAGCAGTTCTTC. The full variable domain, rest sourced from reference TRBV7-9 and TRBJ2-1, is DTGVSQNPRHKITKRGQNVTFRCDPISEHNRLYWYRQTLGQGPEFLTYFQNEAQLEKSRLLSDRFSAERPKGSFSTLEIQRTEQGDSAMYLCASSLGSGGIHNEQFFGPGTRLTVL.

The J gene is TRBJ2-3, the V gene TRBV12-5; no clear D gene. CDR1 and CDR2 (germline): LGHNT, FRNRAP. The CDR3 is made up of 15 amino acids. With 4 bases removed from V and 4 bases from J, the gap between germline ends came to 15 bases. CDR3 loop: CASGSGSLGADTQYF. In nucleotides, the CDR3 is TGTGCTAGTGGTTCAGGATCCCTTGGCGCAGATACGCAGTATTTT. Based on the CDR3 plus reference TRBV12-5 and TRBJ2-3, the full variable domain is DARVTQTPRHKVTEMGQEVTMRCQPILGHNTVFWYRQTMMQGLELLAYFRNRAPLDDSGMPKDRFSAEMPDATLATLKIQPSEPRDSAVYFCASGSGSLGADTQYFGPGTRLTVL.

This clone came up a few times. The chain has TRBV5-4 and TRBJ2-2; D may be TRBD2 (6 bases). The germline CDR1 and CDR2 sequences are SGHNT and YYREEE (reference sequence). V shed 4 bases and J shed 4 bases, with 11 bases lying between them. This CDR3 spans 14 amino acids. The CDR3 protein is CASSLPSVTGELFF. CDR3 sequence (DNA): TGTGCCAGCAGCCTACCTAGCGTCACCGGGGAGCTGTTTTTT.

The DNA of the CDR3 is TGCGCCAGCAGCTTGAGGGCTAGCGGGGAGGTAGGCACAGATACGCAGTATTTT. Translated, it gives CASSLRASGEVGTDTQYF. The chain recombines TRBV5-1 with TRBJ2-3; 9 nucleotides match TRBD2. Germline-derived CDR1 and CDR2 are SGHRS and YFSETQ. The CDR3 totals 18 residues. V was pared by 1 base and J by 1 base, with 10 bases of the junction left unmatched.

J is TRBJ1-5 and V is TRBV28, with D maybe TRBD1 (5 bases). Trimming stripped 6 bases from V and 5 bases from J, with 11 bases between. Germline-derived CDR1 and CDR2 are MDHEN and SYDVKM. The CDR3 spans 13 residues. The CDR3 DNA reads TGTGCCAGCAGGTCAGGGATCTATCAGCCCCAGCATTTT. Translation: CASRSGIYQPQHF.

This sequence joins TRBV9 and TRBJ2-1; tentatively, D is TRBD2 (6 bases). The CDR3 covers 13 residues. The germline gives CDR1 SGDLS, CDR2 YYNGEE. V shed 1 base and J shed 9 bases, with 11 bases lying between them. The CDR3 loop reads CASSVLRDREQFF. The CDR3 DNA sequence: TGTGCCAGCAGCGTATTGCGGGACCGTGAGCAGTTCTTC.

This chain links TRBV29-1 with TRBJ1-4; 7 bases align to TRBD1. This CDR3 is 14 amino acids long. Trimming at V came to 4 bases and at J to 8 bases, leaving 10 bases not matched to a gene. Per germline, CDR1 SQVTM and CDR2 ANQGSEA. The CDR3 loop reads CSVGMTGSGEKLFF. The CDR3 DNA sequence: TGCAGCGTTGGTATGACAGGGTCGGGGGAAAAACTGTTTTTT.

The J gene is TRBJ2-2, the V gene TRBV6-5; the match to TRBD2 covers 7 bases. The germline CDR1 and CDR2 sequences are MNHEY and SVGAGI. V was clipped by 11 bases and J by 1 base; unmatched bases: 4. The CDR3 has 13 residues. The CDR3, as DNA: TGTGCCGGAGGGAGGGTGAACACCGGGGAGCTGTTTTTT. Its translation is CAGGRVNTGELFF.

The chain uses TRBV7-2 and TRBJ2-5; no firm D call. This CDR3 has 14 amino acids. Per the germline V gene, CDR1 is SGHTA and CDR2 is FQGNSA. Trimming shortened V by 1 base and J by 1 base, and 7 bases separated the two germline ends. CDR3: CASSLVPSQETQYF. CDR3 coding DNA: TGTGCCAGCAGCTTAGTCCCTAGCCAAGAGACCCAGTACTTC.

The V call is TRBV28, the J call TRBJ2-1; D is unclear. The V gene's germline CDR1 is MDHEN and CDR2 SYDVKM. The CDR3 is 16 residues long. V was clipped by 4 bases and J by 0 bases, with 13 bases between them. DNA of the CDR3: TGTGCCAGCAGTTCCTTCCTCTTGAGCTCCTACAATGAGCAGTTCTTC. Amino acids: CASSSFLLSSYNEQFF.

Only a few counts were recorded for this clone. V usage is TRBV6-5 and J usage is TRBJ2-2, with D perhaps matching TRBD2 (5 bases). With 8 bases removed from V and 5 bases from J, the gap between germline ends came to 9 bases. The CDR3 extends over 12 amino acids. The germline gives CDR1 MNHEY, CDR2 SVGAGI. The CDR3 DNA reads TGTGCCAGCGGGAGAGGGACCGGGGAGCTGTTTTTT. It codes for CASGRGTGELFF.

This rearrangement joins TRBV2 to TRBJ1-5; 7 nucleotides align to TRBD1. CDR1 SNHLY and CDR2 FYNNEI come from the germline V gene. Trimming at V came to 5 bases and at J to 1 base, leaving 5 bases not matched to a gene. This CDR3 comprises 15 residues. DNA of the CDR3: TGTGCCAGCAGTAGGGACAGTCCGAGCAATCAGCCCCAGCATTTT. Its protein is CASSRDSPSNQPQHF. Looking up the rest from reference TRBV2 and TRBJ1-5 gives the full variable domain: EPEVTQTPSHQVTQMGQEVILRCVPISNHLYFYWYRQILGQKVEFLVSFYNNEISEKSEIFDDQFSVERPDGSNFTLKIRSTKLEDSAMYFCASSRDSPSNQPQHFGDGTRLSIL.

The chain combines TRBV15 with TRBJ1-5; TRBD1 might be the D (6 bases). Germline V gene lookup returns CDR1 LNHNV and CDR2 YYDKDF (reference sequence). CDR3 size: 14 residues. The V end was cut by 6 bases, the J end by 6 bases, with 15 bases between. In DNA form, the CDR3 reads TGTGCCACCAGGGGCTCAGGGGTGGGTCAGCCCCAGCATTTT. Its protein is CATRGSGVGQPQHF.